This T cell receptor beta chain was captured by sequencing in a study of control samples from healthy donors and cancer patients. The CDR3 length is 16 residues. Losses at the gene ends were 4 bases for V and 3 bases for J; bases not matched to a gene: 6. Germline CDR1 and CDR2: SGHRS and YFSETQ. Only in-frame clones appear in the TCRdb table, and some are missing; sequencing was by immunoSEQ multiplex PCR. This sample yields roughly 120,000 clones, of which approximately 88% are seen a single time; 3.7% belongs to the top ten. The TCR was taken from a woman aged 55-69 years with lung cancer. What was sequenced was PBMCs. The chain couples TRBV5-1 to TRBJ2-2; 10 bases are shared with TRBD2. The CDR3 is CASSLGLAVDTGELFF. For the CDR3, the DNA is TGCGCCAGCAGCCTCGGACTAGCGGTAGACACCGGGGAGCTGTTTTTT.